This T cell receptor beta chain was recovered during a study of identical twins. Whole-study results and caveats: Cross-sectional statistics, not tracking of the same donors, supported the conclusions.

Germline CDR1 reads DFQATT; CDR2 reads SNEGSKA (reference sequence). CDR3 size: 13 residues. The J segment lost 7 bases and the V segment lost 6 bases, leaving 9 bases of the junction unmatched. This clonotype was detected a few times. As yet, its antigen is unknown. TCRdb reprocessed the 5' RACE reads via MiXCR and lists one record per CDR3 protein. Of 400,000 to 550,000 distinct CDR3 sequences in the sample, around 20% are singletons; the top ten hold under 0.95%. The sample also formed part of further work on T cells expressing NK-cell markers.

The chain recombines TRBV20-1 with TRBJ2-1; 7 bases line up with TRBD2. The sequence was collected from a young woman in good health. Sample: CD4+ T cells sorted from blood. The CDR3 region is CSAWLGGSNEQFF. CDR3 bases: TGCAGTGCCTGGTTGGGCGGGAGTAATGAGCAGTTCTTC.